The entry that follows covers one TCR beta chain sequence. Documented time point: patch test 1, 2 weeks after DPC sensitization. Treatment meaning: therapeutic diphenylcyclopropenone sensitization with weekly scalp DPC. Blood, whole and unfractionated, served as the source for total RNA extraction. The data originate from a study of human T cells and chemical hapten exposure. Study in general: Upper-back patch tests with 0.01% DPC were read at 6 days.

TCRdb re-analysed the RACE reads in MiXCR, keeping a single row per CDR3 protein. The sample carries 80,000 to 95,000 distinct CDR3 sequences, about 10% recorded once. CDR1 is SGHTA and CDR2 is FQGTGA in the germline V gene. V lost 5 bases and J lost 6; bases outside the gene matches: 6. This CDR3 is 13 amino acids long. This TCR came from a woman aged 50 to 60 with alopecia areata. Some clones in this sample may be carry-over from other donors' samples. The chain employs TRBV7-3 and TRBJ2-7, with TRBD1 matching 8 bases. This sample comprised whole blood, obtained in connection with sensitization to the hapten diphenylcyclopropenone (DPC). Here the CDR3 reads CASSKTGVGEQYF. In nucleotides, the CDR3 is TGTGCCAGCAGCAAGACAGGGGTTGGCGAGCAGTACTTC.